Below, 19 T cell receptor beta chains from the same sample are listed, as sequenced in a study of control samples from healthy donors and cancer patients. Assay: immunoSEQ multiplex PCR; the TCRdb copy retains only in-frame clones and omits some. This sample carries about 160,000 clones, around 94% of them seen once, and the ten largest clones take around 15%. Sequencing was done on a sample of PBMCs. The source of these receptors is a man between 60 and 75 years old with colorectal cancer.

The chain carries TRBV5-1 and TRBJ2-5; either TRBD1 or TRBD2 may fit D (5 bases each). This CDR3 is built from 14 residues. CDR1 SGHRS and CDR2 YFSETQ come from the germline V gene. Trimming stripped 5 bases from V and 5 bases from J, with 16 bases between. The chain's CDR3 is CASSWDGRGETQYF. CDR3 nucleotides: TGCGCCAGCAGTTGGGACGGCCGAGGGGAGACCCAGTACTTC.

V is TRBV6-6 and J is TRBJ2-7; D unclear. Between the trimmed V and J ends, which lost 2 bases and 3 bases, there was a span of 8 bases. Germline V gene sequence: CDR1 MNHNY, CDR2 SVGAGI (reference sequence). This CDR3 has 13 amino acids. DNA for the CDR3: TGTGCCAGCAGTTACACCCAAAGCTACGAGCAGTACTTC. It translates to CASSYTQSYEQYF.

The chain carries TRBV4-1 and TRBJ2-3; D is uncertain. This CDR3 contains 12 residues. Germline CDR1 reads MGHRA; CDR2 reads YSYEKL. The ends were cut back, 5 bases at V and 0 bases at J, with 3 bases in the middle. As DNA, the CDR3 is TGCGCCAGCAGCTCCAGCACAGATACGCAGTATTTT. It is translated as CASSSSTDTQYF.

The chain links TRBV5-4 to TRBJ1-1, with TRBD1 matching over 10 bases. CDR1 and CDR2 (germline): SGHNT, YYREEE (reference sequence). Germline trimming cut 4 bases from V and 5 bases from J; bases unmatched to any gene: 8. The CDR3 spans 15 residues. The CDR3 DNA follows: TGTGCCAGCAGCCCGCCTGACAGGGGGCGTACTGAAGCTTTCTTT. Protein sequence: CASSPPDRGRTEAFF.

The chain recombines TRBV3-1 (or the pseudogene TRBV3-2) with TRBJ1-5; D is unresolved. V lost 4 bases to trimming and J lost 7 bases, with 23 bases between them. CDR3 length equals 17 residues. Germline CDR1 reads LGHDT; CDR2 reads YNNKEL (reference sequence). The CDR3 protein is CASSPCPGAESEQPQHF. The CDR3 bases are TGTGCCAGCAGCCCCTGCCCGGGCGCCGAGTCGGAACAGCCCCAGCATTTT.

The chain recombines TRBV29-1 with TRBJ2-3; weak D call: TRBD1 (6 bases). V lost 3 bases to trimming and J lost 3 bases, with 13 bases between them. The CDR3 runs to 14 residues. Germline CDR1 reads SQVTM; CDR2 reads ANQGSEA. This chain's CDR3 is CSVDRAGETDTQYF. The CDR3 DNA follows: TGCAGCGTTGACCGGGCAGGGGAAACAGATACGCAGTATTTT.

V usage is TRBV7-9 and J usage is TRBJ1-4; no reliable D call. Germline-derived CDR1 and CDR2 are SEHNR and FQNEAQ (reference sequence). Trimming took off 1 base at V and 3 bases at J, with 6 bases between the two ends. The CDR3 consists of 14 residues. Here the CDR3 reads CASSLVQSNEKLFF. In DNA, the CDR3 is TGTGCCAGCAGCTTAGTACAGTCTAATGAAAAACTGTTTTTT. The variable domain in full, with the rest retrieved from reference TRBV7-9 and TRBJ1-4, is DTGVSQNPRHKITKRGQNVTFRCDPISEHNRLYWYRQTLGQGPEFLTYFQNEAQLEKSRLLSDRFSAERPKGSFSTLEIQRTEQGDSAMYLCASSLVQSNEKLFFGSGTQLSVL.

Turning to this clone: Other nucleotide sequences from this sample produce the same CDR3. The chain employs TRBV24-1 and TRBJ2-2; the match to TRBD1 covers 7 bases. CDR1 KGHDR and CDR2 SFDVKD come from the germline V gene. The ends lost 9 bases at V and 2 bases at J; junction bases unmatched: 2. The CDR3 has 13 residues. The CDR3, as DNA: TGTGCCACCCGGGACAGTAACACCGGGGAGCTGTTTTTT. Amino acid sequence: CATRDSNTGELFF.

The chain employs TRBV3-1 (or the pseudogene TRBV3-2) and TRBJ1-2; weak D call: TRBD1 (6 bases). The germline gives CDR1 LGHDT, CDR2 YNNKEL (reference sequence). This CDR3 is built from 15 residues. Trimming removed 3 bases at V and 1 base at J, with 12 bases between. The CDR3 nucleotides are TGTGCCAGCAGCCAGGGGGCCGGACTTAACTATGGCTACACCTTC. It yields the protein CASSQGAGLNYGYTF.

The CDR3 protein is CASSLVGQVYEQYF. The CDR3 bases are TGTGCCAGCAGCTTGGTTGGACAAGTCTACGAGCAGTACTTC. V usage is TRBV5-4 and J usage is TRBJ2-7; tentatively, D is TRBD1 (5 bases). The germline V gene has CDR1 SGHNT and CDR2 YYREEE (reference sequence). This CDR3 is built from 14 residues. V was trimmed by 0 bases and J by 3 bases, leaving 10 bases between them.

The chain carries TRBV19 and TRBJ2-7; 11 nucleotides match TRBD2. The junction had 2 bases not matched to a gene; V was cut back by 6 bases and J by 1 base. CDR1 LNHDA and CDR2 SQIVND come from the germline V gene (reference sequence). The CDR3 is made up of 14 amino acids. In nucleotides, the CDR3 is TGTGCCAGTAGAACTAGCGGGGGTTCCTACGAGCAGTACTTC. Its translation: CASRTSGGSYEQYF.

This clone was detected only once. V usage is TRBV4-3 and J usage is TRBJ2-1; perhaps D is TRBD1 or TRBD2 (5 bases each). The length of the CDR3 is 16 residues. The V and J ends lost 1 base and 0 bases respectively, with 10 bases between them. CDR1 is LGHNA, CDR2 YSLEER, per germline. The CDR3 region has the DNA TGCGCCAGCAGCCAAGGGGGGTCCAGCTCCTACAATGAGCAGTTCTTC. This codes for CASSQGGSSSYNEQFF.

J is TRBJ1-3 and V is TRBV9; 8 nucleotides match TRBD1. There are 16 residues in the CDR3. In germline, CDR1 is SGDLS, CDR2 YYNGEE. V lost 4 bases to trimming and J lost 0 bases; unmatched junction nucleotides: 6. DNA of the CDR3: TGTGCCAGCAGCAAGACAGGGGCTCTCTCTGGAAACACCATATATTTT. Residues: CASSKTGALSGNTIYF. Complete variable domain (other parts from reference TRBV9 and TRBJ1-3): DSGVTQTPKHLITATGQRVTLRCSPRSGDLSVYWYQQSLDQGLQFLIQYYNGEERAKGNILERFSAQQFPDLHSELNLSSLELGDSALYFCASSKTGALSGNTIYFGEGSWLTVV.

Remarks on this clone: In the same sample, other DNA sequences code for this CDR3. The V and J genes are TRBV7-9 and TRBJ1-2, with 10 bases matching TRBD1. The germline CDR1 and CDR2 sequences are SEHNR and FQNEAQ (reference sequence). There are 14 residues in the CDR3. The ends lost 1 base at V and 7 bases at J; junction bases unmatched: 3. Here the CDR3 reads CASSLGQGAGGYTF. The CDR3 region has the DNA TGTGCCAGCAGCTTAGGACAGGGGGCAGGTGGCTACACCTTC.

This chain uses TRBV19 with TRBJ2-7; no reliable D call. This CDR3 spans 13 amino acids. CDR1 LNHDA and CDR2 SQIVND come from the germline V gene (reference sequence). V shed 5 bases and J shed 6 bases, with 14 bases lying between them. CDR3: CASSPLGPREQYF. The CDR3 DNA reads as TGTGCCAGTAGTCCTCTAGGACCCCGCGAGCAGTACTTC. Filled out from reference TRBV19 and TRBJ2-7, the complete variable domain reads DGGITQSPKYLFRKEGQNVTLSCEQNLNHDAMYWYRQDPGQGLRLIYYSQIVNDFQKGDIAEGYSVSREKKESFPLTVTSAQKNPTAFYLCASSPLGPREQYFGPGTRLTVT.

This chain connects TRBV27 to TRBJ2-1; D gene uncertain. This CDR3 is built from 13 residues. V lost 7 bases, J lost 4 bases, and 11 bases lay in between. CDR1 and CDR2 from the germline V gene are MNHEY and SMNVEV (reference sequence). The CDR3 protein is CASKGNLYNEQFF. The CDR3 region has the DNA TGTGCCAGCAAAGGAAACCTTTACAATGAGCAGTTCTTC.

A single count supports this clone. The rearrangement links TRBV10-3 to TRBJ1-2, with D maybe TRBD1 (5 bases). CDR3 length equals 13 residues. The germline gives CDR1 ENHRY, CDR2 SYGVKD. Trimming left V 2 bases short and J 8 bases short, with 12 bases between. CDR3 in DNA: TGTGCCATCAGTGAGGTAGAAGGGGACGGCTACACCTTC. The encoded protein is CAISEVEGDGYTF.

V and J are TRBV7-2 and TRBJ1-2; the D is unclear. This CDR3 spans 12 amino acids. Germline values: CDR1 SGHTA, CDR2 FQGNSA. The V gene lost 4 bases and the J gene lost 8 bases, with 11 bases spanning the gap. The CDR3 reads CASSSNVGGYTF. For the CDR3, the DNA is TGTGCCAGCAGCTCAAATGTGGGGGGCTACACCTTC. Full variable domain (missing parts from reference TRBV7-2 and TRBJ1-2): GAGVSQSPSNKVTEKGKDVELRCDPISGHTALYWYRQSLGQGLEFLIYFQGNSAPDKSGLPSDRFSAERTGGSVSTLTIQRTQQEDSAVYLCASSSNVGGYTFGSGTRLTVV.

This chain connects TRBV9 to TRBJ2-1; the match to TRBD2 covers 8 bases. This CDR3 is 14 amino acids long. V was pared by 4 bases and J by 10 bases, with 10 bases of the junction left unmatched. Germline assignment: CDR1 SGDLS and CDR2 YYNGEE. This CDR3 is CASSPSGLDVEQFF. The DNA for the CDR3 is TGTGCCAGCAGCCCCTCGGGACTAGATGTAGAGCAGTTCTTC.